The rows below give T cell receptor beta chains drawn from one sample of a study of T cell responses to AZD1222 COVID-19 vaccine. Using immunoSEQ multiplex PCR, the repertoire was profiled, and TCRdb retains in-frame clones only, with some absent. Of 200,000 to 250,000 clones in the sample, about 92% are singletons; the top ten hold roughly 1%. The sequencing used peripheral blood, collected on day 0 of MenACWY control vaccination. The receptor set was obtained from an adult in good health. CDR3s include the opening cysteine and the closing phenylalanine or tryptophan. A D gene is named only where the DNA matches it firmly. The size entry is marked missing in some rows and otherwise reads once, few, many or a size class.

clone_size	v_call	j_call	d_call	cdr3_nt	cdr3_aa
-	TRBV9	TRBJ2-7	-	TGTGCCAGCAGCCCGCGTCCGGGGGCGACTTACGAGCAGTACTTC	CASSPRPGATYEQYF
-	TRBV14	TRBJ2-7	-	TGTGCCAGCAGCCCGACAGGATCGGGCTCCGAGCAGTACTTC	CASSPTGSGSEQYF
-	TRBV7-9	TRBJ2-5	TRBD1	TGTGCCAGCAGCCCGGGACAGAGGAAAGAGACCCAGTACTTC	CASSPGQRKETQYF
-	TRBV5-4	TRBJ1-4	TRBD1	TGTGCCAGCAGCACGACAGGGGACGAAAAACTGTTTTTT	CASSTTGDEKLFF
once	TRBV7-9	TRBJ1-6	-	TGTGCCAGCAGCTTAGCGGGCCCACAACTGAATTCACCCCTCCACTTT	CASSLAGPQLNSPLHF
few	TRBV5-4	TRBJ1-2	TRBD1	TGTGCCAGCACCGGCAACAGGGGTCGGGGCTACACCTTC	CASTGNRGRGYTF
-	TRBV2	TRBJ1-5	-	TGTGCCAGCTCCCGTGGCGGGACGGGAAATCAGCCCCAGCATTTT	CASSRGGTGNQPQHF
-	TRBV3-1/TRBV3-2	TRBJ1-2	TRBD1	TGTGCCAGCAGCCGCAGACAGGGTAGTGGCTACACCTTC	CASSRRQGSGYTF
-	TRBV7-9	TRBJ2-1	TRBD2	TGTGCCAGCAGCTTGGTAGCGGGGGTCTCTGATGAGCAGTTCTTC	CASSLVAGVSDEQFF
-	TRBV7-9	TRBJ1-4	-	TGTGCCAGCAGCCCCGGACAGACGAAGGTCGAAAAACTGTTTTTT	CASSPGQTKVEKLFF
-	TRBV18	TRBJ1-3	-	TGTGCCAGCTCACCAATTCGGGGCTCTGGAAACACCATATATTTT	CASSPIRGSGNTIYF
-	TRBV18	TRBJ2-7	-	TGTGCCAGCTCACCACTCCGCGGTAGGAACGAGCAGTACTTC	CASSPLRGRNEQYF
-	TRBV4-2	TRBJ2-3	-	TGTGCCAGCAGCCCTTGGGGAGCGGCTAGCACAGATACGCAGTATTTT	CASSPWGAASTDTQYF
-	TRBV29-1	TRBJ2-2	-	TGCAGCGCCCTGGACCGGGGCACCGGGGAGCTGTTTTTT	CSALDRGTGELFF
-	TRBV3-1/TRBV3-2	TRBJ2-6	-	TGTGCCAGCAGCCAGGGGGCCAACGTCCTGACTTTC	CASSQGANVLTF
-	TRBV12-3/TRBV12-4	TRBJ1-3	-	TGTGCCAGCCGGGAATTTAGAAACACCATATATTTT	CASREFRNTIYF
-	TRBV7-8	TRBJ1-3	TRBD1	TGTGCCAGCAGCCTAGGATGGACAGGGCCTGGAAACACCATATATTTT	CASSLGWTGPGNTIYF
-	TRBV7-9	TRBJ1-1	-	TGTGCCAGCACCGCGATGAACACTGAAGCTTTCTTT	CASTAMNTEAFF
-	TRBV18	TRBJ1-5	-	TGTGCCAGCTCACCAGGCCCCAGGGACAGCAATCAGCCCCAGCATTTT	CASSPGPRDSNQPQHF
-	TRBV6-2/TRBV6-3	TRBJ2-1	-	TGTGCCAGCAGCCGTATCAACAATGAGCAGTTCTTC	CASSRINNEQFF
-	TRBV5-8	TRBJ1-5	TRBD1	TGTGCCAGCGGACCCGACAGGGATCAGCCCCAGCATTTT	CASGPDRDQPQHF
-	TRBV30	TRBJ1-5	-	TGTGCCTGGAGTGCCCGGGCCGACTATAGCAATCAGCCCCAGCATTTT	CAWSARADYSNQPQHF
-	TRBV2	TRBJ1-1	-	TGTGCCAGCAGTGAGGGGGGCACTGAAGCTTTCTTT	CASSEGGTEAFF
-	TRBV18	TRBJ1-1	TRBD1	TGTGCCAGCTCACCTTCCGGGACAGGGTTCAACACTGAAGCTTTCTTT	CASSPSGTGFNTEAFF
-	TRBV27	TRBJ2-2	-	TGTGCCAGCAGAGTAAGGGGTGACACCGGGGAGCTGTTTTTT	CASRVRGDTGELFF
-	TRBV20-1	TRBJ2-1	-	TGCAGCCCGTGGACCTACAATGAGCAGTTCTTC	CSPWTYNEQFF
-	TRBV6-5	TRBJ1-4	-	TGTGCCAGCAGTTACTCGCCCTCACAGAAAAATGAAAAACTGTTTTTT	CASSYSPSQKNEKLFF
-	TRBV2	TRBJ1-3	-	TGTGCCAGCGGGAGGGGGGCTCGAAACACCATATATTTT	CASGRGARNTIYF
-	TRBV27	TRBJ2-3	-	TGTGCCAGCAGTCGAACAGGGAGAGATACGCAGTATTTT	CASSRTGRDTQYF
once	TRBV18	TRBJ2-1	-	TGTGCCAGCTCAAGGGGTATCGACTCCTACAATGAGCAGTTCTTC	CASSRGIDSYNEQFF
-	TRBV30	TRBJ1-3	-	TGTGCCTGGAGTCCCTGGACCGACGTCTCTGGAAACACCATATATTTT	CAWSPWTDVSGNTIYF
-	TRBV7-2	TRBJ2-7	-	TGTGCCAGCAGCTTAACAGGAGGGAACTCCTACGAGCAGTACTTC	CASSLTGGNSYEQYF
-	TRBV19	TRBJ1-2	-	TGTGCCAGTAGTATGGGAGCTCCGGTCTCCTATGGCTACACCTTC	CASSMGAPVSYGYTF
-	TRBV20-1	TRBJ1-1	-	TGCAGTGCTGTTAGGAGCACTGAAGCTTTCTTT	CSAVRSTEAFF
-	TRBV20-1	TRBJ1-6	-	TGCAGTGCTAGTTCTGGGGGGAATTCACCCCTCCACTTT	CSASSGGNSPLHF
-	TRBV19	TRBJ1-2	TRBD1	TGTGCCAGTAGTCTAATTCTCAGGGGGAGAGGCTACACCTTC	CASSLILRGRGYTF
-	TRBV29-1	TRBJ1-1	-	TGCAGCGTTGAAGTTGGGATGAACACTGAAGCTTTCTTT	CSVEVGMNTEAFF
-	TRBV5-1	TRBJ1-6	-	TGCGCCAGCAGCTCCGGGGGGAGCAATTCACCCCTCCACTTT	CASSSGGSNSPLHF
-	TRBV19	TRBJ2-1	-	TGTGCCAGTAGTATAGGAACAGTTCATTTCTTC	CASSIGTVHFF
-	TRBV27	TRBJ1-2	TRBD1	TGTGCCAGCAGCCGCTCTGGACAGGGCCCTCTCACACACCTCTTC	CASSRSGQGPLTHLF
-	TRBV25-1	TRBJ1-4	-	TGTGCCAGCACGAGCCGGGACGGGAATGAAAAACTGTTTTTT	CASTSRDGNEKLFF
-	TRBV11-2	TRBJ2-7	TRBD1	TGTGCCAGCAGCTTTCAGACAGGGAGTTACGAGCAGTACTTC	CASSFQTGSYEQYF
once	TRBV6-5	TRBJ2-1	TRBD2	TGTGCCAGCACTTGGGAGCGGGGGGCTTACAATGAGCAGTTCTTC	CASTWERGAYNEQFF